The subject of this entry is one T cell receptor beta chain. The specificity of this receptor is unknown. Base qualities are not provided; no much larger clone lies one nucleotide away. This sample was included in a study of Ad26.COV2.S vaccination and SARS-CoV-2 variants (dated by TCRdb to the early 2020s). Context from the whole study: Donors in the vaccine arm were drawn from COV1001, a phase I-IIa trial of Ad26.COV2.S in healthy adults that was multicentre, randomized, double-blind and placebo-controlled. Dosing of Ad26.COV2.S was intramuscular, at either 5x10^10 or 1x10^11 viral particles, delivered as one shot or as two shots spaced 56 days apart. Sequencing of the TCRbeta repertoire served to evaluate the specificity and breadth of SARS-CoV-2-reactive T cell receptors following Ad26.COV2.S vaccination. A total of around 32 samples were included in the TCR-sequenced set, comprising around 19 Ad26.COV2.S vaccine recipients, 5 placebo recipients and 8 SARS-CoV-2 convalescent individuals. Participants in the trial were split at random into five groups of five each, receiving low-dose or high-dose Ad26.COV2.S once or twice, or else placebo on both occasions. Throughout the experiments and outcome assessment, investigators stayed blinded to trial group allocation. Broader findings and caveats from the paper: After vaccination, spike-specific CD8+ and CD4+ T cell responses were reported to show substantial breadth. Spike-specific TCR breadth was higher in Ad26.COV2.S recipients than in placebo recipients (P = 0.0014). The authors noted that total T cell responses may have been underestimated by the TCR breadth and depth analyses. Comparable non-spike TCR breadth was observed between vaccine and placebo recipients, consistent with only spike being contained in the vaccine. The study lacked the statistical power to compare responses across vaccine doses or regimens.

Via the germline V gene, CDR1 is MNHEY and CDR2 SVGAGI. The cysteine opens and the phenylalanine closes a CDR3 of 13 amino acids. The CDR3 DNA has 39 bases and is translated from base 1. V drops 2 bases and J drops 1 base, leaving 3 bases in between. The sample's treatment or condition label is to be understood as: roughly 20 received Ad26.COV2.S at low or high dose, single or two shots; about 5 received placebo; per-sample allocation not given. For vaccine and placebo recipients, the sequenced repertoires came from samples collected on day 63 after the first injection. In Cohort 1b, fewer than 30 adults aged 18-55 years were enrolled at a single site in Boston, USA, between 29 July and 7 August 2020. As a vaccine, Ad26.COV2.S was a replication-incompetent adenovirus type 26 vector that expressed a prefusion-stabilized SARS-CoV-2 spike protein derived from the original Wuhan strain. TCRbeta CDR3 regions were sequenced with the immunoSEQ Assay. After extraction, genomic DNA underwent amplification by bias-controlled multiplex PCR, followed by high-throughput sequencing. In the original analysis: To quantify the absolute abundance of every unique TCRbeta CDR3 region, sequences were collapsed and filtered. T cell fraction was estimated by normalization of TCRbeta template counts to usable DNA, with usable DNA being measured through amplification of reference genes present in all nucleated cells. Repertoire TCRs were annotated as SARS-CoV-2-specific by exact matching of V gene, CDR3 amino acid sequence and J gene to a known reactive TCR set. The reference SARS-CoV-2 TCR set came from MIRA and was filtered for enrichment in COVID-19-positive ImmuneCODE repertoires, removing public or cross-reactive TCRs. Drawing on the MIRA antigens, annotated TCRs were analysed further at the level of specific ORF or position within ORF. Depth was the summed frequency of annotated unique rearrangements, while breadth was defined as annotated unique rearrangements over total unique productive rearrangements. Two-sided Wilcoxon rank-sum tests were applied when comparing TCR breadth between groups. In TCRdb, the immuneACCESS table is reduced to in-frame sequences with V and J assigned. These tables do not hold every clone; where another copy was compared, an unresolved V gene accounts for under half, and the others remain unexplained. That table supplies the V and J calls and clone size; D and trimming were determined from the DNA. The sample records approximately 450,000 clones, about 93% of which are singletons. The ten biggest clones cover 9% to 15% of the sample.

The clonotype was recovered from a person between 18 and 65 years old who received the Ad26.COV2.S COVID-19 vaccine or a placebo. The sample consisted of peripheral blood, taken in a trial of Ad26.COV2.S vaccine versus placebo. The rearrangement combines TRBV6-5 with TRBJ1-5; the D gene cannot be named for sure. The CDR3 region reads CASSYESNQPQHF. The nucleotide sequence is TGTGCCAGCAGTTACGAGAGCAATCAGCCCCAGCATTTT.